This paragraph reports one TCR beta chain. The target antigen is unknown. This sample stems from a study of T cells in Graves' hyperthyroidism and ophthalmopathy. Findings of the study overall: Most clonotypes that expanded in the thyroid above 0.001 also showed up in blood. Researchers report that a 13 V-J model separated ophthalmopathy from stable hyperthyroidism.

Authors of the study amplified TCR beta CDR3 regions from RNA transcripts. In the first-round RT-PCR of the TCR CDR3, the HTBI primer set was used. Using its own MiXCR run on the multiplex PCR reads, TCRdb lists one record per CDR3 protein. The sample has more than 450,000 distinct CDR3 sequences; less than 15% are singletons. Per germline, CDR1 DFQATT and CDR2 SNEGSKA (reference sequence). Trimming pared 2 bases from V and 2 bases from J, leaving 13 bases between. The CDR3 extends over 14 amino acids. The definition of stable Graves' hyperthyroidism was no ophthalmopathy progression within 18 months. Patients aged 18 to 65 with hyperthyroidism were newly diagnosed, with duration under 2 months.

The chain is built from TRBV20-1 and TRBJ2-7, with TRBD2 as a possible D gene (5 bases). Sequencing was performed on blood. The clonotype originates from a woman aged 40 to 50 with Graves' hyperthyroidism. CDR3 DNA sequence: TGCAGTGCTAGACCCCCGGGATCCACCTACGAGCAGTACTTC. It specifies CSARPPGSTYEQYF.